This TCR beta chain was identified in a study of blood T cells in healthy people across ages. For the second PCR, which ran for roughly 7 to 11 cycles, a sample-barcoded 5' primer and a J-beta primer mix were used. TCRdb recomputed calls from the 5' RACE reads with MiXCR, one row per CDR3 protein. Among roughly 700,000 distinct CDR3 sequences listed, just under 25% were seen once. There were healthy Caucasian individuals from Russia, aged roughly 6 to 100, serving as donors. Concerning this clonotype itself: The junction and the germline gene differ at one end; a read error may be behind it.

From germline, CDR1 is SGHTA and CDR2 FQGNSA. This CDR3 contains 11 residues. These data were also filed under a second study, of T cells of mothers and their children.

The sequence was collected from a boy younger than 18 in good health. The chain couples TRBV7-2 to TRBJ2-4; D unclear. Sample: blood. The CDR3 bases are TGTGCCTGCAGCTTAGGCACCATTCAGTACTTC. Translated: CACSLGTIQYF.